The present T cell receptor beta chain was sequenced within a study of shared clonotypes between healthy human individuals. On the study more broadly: Serving as donors were a couple of women and a few men, whose ages spanned 18 to 49. There were three CD4 naive, three CD4 memory, two CD8 naive and one CD8 memory plates per donor.

The table came from immunoSEQ multiplex PCR; TCRdb's copy has only in-frame clones and leaves some out. The sample shows 1.6 million or so clones, less than 99% of them seen only once. This clone was seen only once. Trimming shortened V by 5 bases and J by 0 bases, and 10 bases separated the two germline ends. This CDR3 region has 14 residues. Germline V gene data show CDR1 as KGHSH and CDR2 as LQKENI. Material: naive CD4+ T cells sorted from blood. Subset of the sample: CD45RA+ positively selected. This TCR came from a man aged 25 to 40 in good health. The chain employs TRBV18 and TRBJ1-1; D is unclear. The chain's CDR3 is CASSVSTMNTEAFF. CDR3 nucleotide sequence: TGTGCCAGCTCAGTCTCTACCATGAACACTGAAGCTTTCTTT.